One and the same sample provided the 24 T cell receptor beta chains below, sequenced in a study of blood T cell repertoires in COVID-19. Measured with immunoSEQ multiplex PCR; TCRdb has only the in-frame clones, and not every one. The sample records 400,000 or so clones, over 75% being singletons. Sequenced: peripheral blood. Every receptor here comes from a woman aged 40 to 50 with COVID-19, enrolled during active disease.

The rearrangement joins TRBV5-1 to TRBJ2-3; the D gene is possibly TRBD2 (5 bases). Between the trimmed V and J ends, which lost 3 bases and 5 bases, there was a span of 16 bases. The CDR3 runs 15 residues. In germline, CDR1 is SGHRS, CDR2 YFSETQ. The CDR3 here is CASSWRLGDRDTQYF. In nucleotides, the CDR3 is TGCGCCAGCAGCTGGAGGCTTGGTGATCGAGATACGCAGTATTTT.

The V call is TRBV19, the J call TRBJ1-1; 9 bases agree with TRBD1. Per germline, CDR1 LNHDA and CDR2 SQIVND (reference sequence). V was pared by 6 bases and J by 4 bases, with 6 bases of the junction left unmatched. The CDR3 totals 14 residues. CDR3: CASREDRGSTEAFF. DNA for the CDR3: TGTGCCAGTAGGGAGGACAGGGGCTCCACTGAAGCTTTCTTT. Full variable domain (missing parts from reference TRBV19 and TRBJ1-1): DGGITQSPKYLFRKEGQNVTLSCEQNLNHDAMYWYRQDPGQGLRLIYYSQIVNDFQKGDIAEGYSVSREKKESFPLTVTSAQKNPTAFYLCASREDRGSTEAFFGQGTRLTVV.

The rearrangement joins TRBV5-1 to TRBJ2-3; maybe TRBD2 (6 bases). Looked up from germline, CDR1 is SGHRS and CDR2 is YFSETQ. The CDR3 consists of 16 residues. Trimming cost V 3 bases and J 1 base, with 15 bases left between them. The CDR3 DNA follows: TGCGCCAGCAGCTGGGCCCCGGGACTTGGCACAGATACGCAGTATTTT. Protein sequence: CASSWAPGLGTDTQYF. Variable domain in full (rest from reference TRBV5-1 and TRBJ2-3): KAGVTQTPRYLIKTRGQQVTLSCSPISGHRSVSWYQQTPGQGLQFLFEYFSETQRNKGNFPGRFSGRQFSNSRSEMNVSTLELGDSALYLCASSWAPGLGTDTQYFGPGTRLTVL.

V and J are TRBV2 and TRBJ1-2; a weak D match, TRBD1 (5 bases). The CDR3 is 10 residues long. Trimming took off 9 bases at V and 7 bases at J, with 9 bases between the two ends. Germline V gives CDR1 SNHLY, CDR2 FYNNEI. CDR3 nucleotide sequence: TGTGCCAGTAGACAGTTTGGCTACACCTTC. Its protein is CASRQFGYTF.

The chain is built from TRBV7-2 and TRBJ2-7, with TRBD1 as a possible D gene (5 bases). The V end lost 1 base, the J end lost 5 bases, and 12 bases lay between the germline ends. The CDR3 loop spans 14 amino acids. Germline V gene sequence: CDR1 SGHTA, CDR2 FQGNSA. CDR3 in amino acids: CASSLGFRAHEQYF. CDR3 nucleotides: TGTGCCAGCAGCTTAGGCTTCAGGGCCCACGAGCAGTACTTC.

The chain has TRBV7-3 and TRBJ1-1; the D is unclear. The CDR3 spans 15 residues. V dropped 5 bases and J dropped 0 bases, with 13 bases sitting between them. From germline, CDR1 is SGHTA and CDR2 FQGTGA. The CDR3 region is CASSPQQTMNTEAFF. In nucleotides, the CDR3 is TGTGCCAGCAGCCCGCAGCAAACTATGAACACTGAAGCTTTCTTT.

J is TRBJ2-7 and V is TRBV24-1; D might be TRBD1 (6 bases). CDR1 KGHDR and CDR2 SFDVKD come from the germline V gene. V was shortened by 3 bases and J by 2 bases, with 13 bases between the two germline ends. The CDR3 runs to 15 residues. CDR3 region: CATSDPAQGTYEQYF. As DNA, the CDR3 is TGTGCCACCAGTGATCCGGCCCAGGGGACCTACGAGCAGTACTTC.

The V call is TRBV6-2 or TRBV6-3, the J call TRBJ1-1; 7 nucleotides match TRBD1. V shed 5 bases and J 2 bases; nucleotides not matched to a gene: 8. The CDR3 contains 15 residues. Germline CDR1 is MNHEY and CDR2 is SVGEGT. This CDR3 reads CASSSPYRGNTEAFF. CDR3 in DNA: TGTGCCAGCAGTAGCCCCTACAGGGGCAACACTGAAGCTTTCTTT.

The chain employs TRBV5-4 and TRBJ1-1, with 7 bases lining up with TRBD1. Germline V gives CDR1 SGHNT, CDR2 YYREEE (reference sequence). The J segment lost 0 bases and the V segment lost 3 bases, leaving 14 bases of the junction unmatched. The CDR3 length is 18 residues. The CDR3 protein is CASSYQETGWIMNTEAFF. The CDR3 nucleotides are TGTGCCAGCAGCTATCAAGAGACAGGGTGGATCATGAACACTGAAGCTTTCTTT.

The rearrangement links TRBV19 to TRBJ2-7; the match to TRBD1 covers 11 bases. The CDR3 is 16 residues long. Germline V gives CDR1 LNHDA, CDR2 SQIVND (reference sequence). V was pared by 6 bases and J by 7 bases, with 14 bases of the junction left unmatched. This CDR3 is CASRITRDRGKREQYF. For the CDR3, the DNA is TGTGCCAGTAGAATTACCCGGGACAGGGGGAAAAGAGAGCAGTACTTC.

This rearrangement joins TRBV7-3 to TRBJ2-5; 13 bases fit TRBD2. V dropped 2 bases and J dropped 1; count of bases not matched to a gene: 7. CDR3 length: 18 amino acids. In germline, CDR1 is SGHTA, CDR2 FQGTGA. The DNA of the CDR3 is TGTGCCAGCAGCTTATTGGGGGGACTAGCGGGGTCCCAAGAGACCCAGTACTTC. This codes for CASSLLGGLAGSQETQYF.

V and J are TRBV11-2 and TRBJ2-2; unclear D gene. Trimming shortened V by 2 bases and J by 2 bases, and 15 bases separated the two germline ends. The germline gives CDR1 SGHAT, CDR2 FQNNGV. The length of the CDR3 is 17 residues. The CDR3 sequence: CASSLSRVRFNTGELFF. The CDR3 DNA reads TGTGCCAGCAGCTTATCACGGGTTCGGTTCAACACCGGGGAGCTGTTTTTT.

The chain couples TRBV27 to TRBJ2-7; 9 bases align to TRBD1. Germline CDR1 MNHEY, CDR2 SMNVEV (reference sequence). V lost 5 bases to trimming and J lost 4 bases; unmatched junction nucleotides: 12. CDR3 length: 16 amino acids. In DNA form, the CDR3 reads TGTGCCAGCAGTGCCGGAGCCCGACAGGGGGAGTACGAGCAGTACTTC. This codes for CASSAGARQGEYEQYF.

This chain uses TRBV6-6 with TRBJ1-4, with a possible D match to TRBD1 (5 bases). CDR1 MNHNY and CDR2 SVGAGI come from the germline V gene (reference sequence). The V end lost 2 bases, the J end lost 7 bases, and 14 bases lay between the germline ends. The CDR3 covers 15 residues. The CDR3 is CASSYPQGGGEKLFF. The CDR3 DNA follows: TGTGCCAGCAGTTACCCCCAGGGAGGAGGTGAAAAACTGTTTTTT.

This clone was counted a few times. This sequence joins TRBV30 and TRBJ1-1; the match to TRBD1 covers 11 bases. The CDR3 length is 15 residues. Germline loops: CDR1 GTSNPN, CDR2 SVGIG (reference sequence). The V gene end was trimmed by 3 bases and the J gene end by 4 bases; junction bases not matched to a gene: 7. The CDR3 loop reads CAWSYPGTGGTEAFF. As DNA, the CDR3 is TGTGCCTGGAGCTACCCCGGGACAGGGGGCACTGAAGCTTTCTTT. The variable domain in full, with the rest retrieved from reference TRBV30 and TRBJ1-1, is SQTIHQWPATLVQPVGSPLSLECTVEGTSNPNLYWYRQAAGRGLQLLFYSVGIGQISSEVPQNLSASRPQDRQFILSSKKLLLSDSGFYLCAWSYPGTGGTEAFFGQGTRLTVV.

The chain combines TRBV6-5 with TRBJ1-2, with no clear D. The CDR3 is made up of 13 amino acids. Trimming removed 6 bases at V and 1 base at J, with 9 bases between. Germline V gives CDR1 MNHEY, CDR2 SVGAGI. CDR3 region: CASRTFDNYGYTF. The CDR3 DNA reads TGTGCCAGCAGAACATTTGATAACTATGGCTACACCTTC.

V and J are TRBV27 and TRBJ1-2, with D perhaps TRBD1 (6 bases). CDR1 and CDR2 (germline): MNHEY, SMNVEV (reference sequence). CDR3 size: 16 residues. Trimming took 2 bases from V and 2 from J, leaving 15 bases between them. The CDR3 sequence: CASSLTQQGGNYGYTF. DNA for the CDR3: TGTGCCAGCAGTTTAACCCAACAGGGCGGAAACTATGGCTACACCTTC.

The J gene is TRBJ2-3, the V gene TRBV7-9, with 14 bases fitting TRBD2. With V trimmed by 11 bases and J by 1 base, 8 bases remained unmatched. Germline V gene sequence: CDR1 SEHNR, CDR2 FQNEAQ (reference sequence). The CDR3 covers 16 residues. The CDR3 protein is CAGGTSGGPRTDTQYF. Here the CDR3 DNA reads TGTGCCGGTGGGACTAGCGGGGGCCCCCGCACAGATACGCAGTATTTT.

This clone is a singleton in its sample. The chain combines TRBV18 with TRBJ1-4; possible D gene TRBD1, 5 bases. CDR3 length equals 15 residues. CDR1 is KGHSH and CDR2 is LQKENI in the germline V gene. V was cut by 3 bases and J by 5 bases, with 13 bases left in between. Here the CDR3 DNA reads TGTGCCAGCTCACCGGATGGGGGGGTCAATGAAAAACTGTTTTTT. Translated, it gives CASSPDGGVNEKLFF.

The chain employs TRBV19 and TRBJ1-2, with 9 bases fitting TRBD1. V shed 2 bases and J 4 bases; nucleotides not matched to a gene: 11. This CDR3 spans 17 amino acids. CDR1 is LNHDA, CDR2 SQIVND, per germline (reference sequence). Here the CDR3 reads CASSIRAGTGITYGYTF. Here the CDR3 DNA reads TGTGCCAGTAGTATAAGAGCCGGGACAGGGATAACCTATGGCTACACCTTC.

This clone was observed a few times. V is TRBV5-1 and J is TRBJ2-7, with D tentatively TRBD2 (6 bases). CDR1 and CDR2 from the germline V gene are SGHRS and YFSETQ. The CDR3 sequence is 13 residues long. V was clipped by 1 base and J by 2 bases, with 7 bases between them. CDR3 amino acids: CASSLSGAYEQYF. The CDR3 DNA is TGCGCCAGCAGCTTGTCGGGAGCCTACGAGCAGTACTTC.

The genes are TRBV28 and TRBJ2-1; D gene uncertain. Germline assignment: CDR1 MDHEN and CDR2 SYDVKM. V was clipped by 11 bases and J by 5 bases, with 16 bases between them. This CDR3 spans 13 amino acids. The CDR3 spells CACQNSRNNEQFF. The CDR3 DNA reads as TGTGCCTGCCAGAACTCTAGGAACAATGAGCAGTTCTTC.

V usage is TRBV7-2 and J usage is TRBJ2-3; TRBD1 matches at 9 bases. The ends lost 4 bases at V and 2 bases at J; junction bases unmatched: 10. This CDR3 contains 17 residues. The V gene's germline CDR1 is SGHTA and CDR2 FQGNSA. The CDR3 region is CASSSQDRGLLTDTQYF. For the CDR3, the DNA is TGTGCCAGCAGCTCCCAGGACAGGGGCCTCCTCACAGATACGCAGTATTTT. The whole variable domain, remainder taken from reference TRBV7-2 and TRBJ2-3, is GAGVSQSPSNKVTEKGKDVELRCDPISGHTALYWYRQSLGQGLEFLIYFQGNSAPDKSGLPSDRFSAERTGGSVSTLTIQRTQQEDSAVYLCASSSQDRGLLTDTQYFGPGTRLTVL.

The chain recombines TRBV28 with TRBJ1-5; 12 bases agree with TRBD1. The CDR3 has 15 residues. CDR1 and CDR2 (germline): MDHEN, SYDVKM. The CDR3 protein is CAGRDRGRVNQPQHF. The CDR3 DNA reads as TGTGCTGGGAGGGACAGGGGGCGGGTCAATCAGCCCCAGCATTTT.